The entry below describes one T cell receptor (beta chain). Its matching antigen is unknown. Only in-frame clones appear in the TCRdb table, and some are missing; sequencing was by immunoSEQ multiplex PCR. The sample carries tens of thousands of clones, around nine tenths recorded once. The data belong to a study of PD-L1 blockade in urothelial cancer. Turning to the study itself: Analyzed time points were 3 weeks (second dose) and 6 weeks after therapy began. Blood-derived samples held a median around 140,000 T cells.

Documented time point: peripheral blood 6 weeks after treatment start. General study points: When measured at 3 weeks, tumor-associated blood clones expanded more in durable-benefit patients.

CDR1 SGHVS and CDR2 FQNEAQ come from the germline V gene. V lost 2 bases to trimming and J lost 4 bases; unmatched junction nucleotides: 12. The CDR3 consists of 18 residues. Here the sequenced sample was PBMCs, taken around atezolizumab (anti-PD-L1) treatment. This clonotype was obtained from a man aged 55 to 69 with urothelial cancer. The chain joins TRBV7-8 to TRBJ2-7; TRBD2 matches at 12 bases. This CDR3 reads CASSLSLAGGPTLYEQYF. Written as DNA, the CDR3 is TGTGCCAGCAGCTTATCTCTAGCGGGAGGGCCGACTTTATACGAGCAGTACTTC.